This entry lists 10 T cell receptor beta chains sequenced from one sample in a study of blood T cells in healthy people across ages. For the second PCR, which ran for roughly 7 to 11 cycles, a sample-barcoded 5' primer and a J-beta primer mix were used. Via MiXCR, TCRdb re-called the 5' RACE reads, giving one row per CDR3 protein. This table has about 730,000 distinct CDR3 sequences, approximately 39% appearing once. Sequencing used blood. The receptor set was obtained from a woman between 55 and 75 years old in good health.

This clonotype was detected a few times. This chain links TRBV3-1 with TRBJ1-5, with no clear D. V gave up 6 bases and J gave up 3 bases, with 9 bases separating them. This CDR3 has 13 residues. Germline V gene data show CDR1 as LGHDT and CDR2 as YNNKEL (reference sequence). CDR3 nucleotides: TGTGCCAGCAGGGCCGGGGACAATCAGCCCCAGCATTTT. Protein product: CASRAGDNQPQHF.

The chain recombines TRBV7-9 with TRBJ2-1, with TRBD2 identical over 10 bases. V gave up 3 bases and J gave up 5 bases; unmatched junction bases: 4. Germline V gives CDR1 SEHNR, CDR2 FQNEAQ (reference sequence). The CDR3 runs to 15 residues. The CDR3 DNA is TGTGCCAGCAGCTTTGGGACTAGCGTCAACAATGAGCAGTTCTTC. Protein product: CASSFGTSVNNEQFF.

The genes are TRBV12-3 or TRBV12-4 and TRBJ2-1, with D perhaps being TRBD1 or TRBD2 (5 bases each). Trimming cost V 5 bases and J 1 base, with 12 bases left between them. The CDR3 is 15 amino acids. The CDR3: CASSGGEGSYNEQFF. CDR3 DNA sequence: TGTGCCAGCAGTGGGGGAGAGGGTTCCTACAATGAGCAGTTCTTC.

The chain has TRBV30 and TRBJ2-7, with D perhaps TRBD1 (6 bases). Trimming removed 1 base at V and 10 bases at J, with 14 bases between. CDR1 and CDR2 from the germline V gene are GTSNPN and SVGIG (reference sequence). The CDR3 has 12 amino acids. This chain's CDR3 is CAWSGPGATQYF. DNA of the CDR3: TGTGCCTGGAGTGGTCCAGGGGCCACCCAGTACTTC.

The chain has TRBV12-3 or TRBV12-4 and TRBJ2-1; no reliable D call. The CDR3 covers 12 residues. Trimming cost V 8 bases and J 5 bases, with 10 bases left between them. This CDR3 reads CASALGNNEQFF. The CDR3 DNA sequence: TGTGCCAGCGCCCTAGGGAACAATGAGCAGTTCTTC.

The rearrangement uses TRBV7-9 and TRBJ2-1, with D perhaps matching TRBD2 (5 bases). Per germline, CDR1 SEHNR and CDR2 FQNEAQ (reference sequence). V was shortened by 0 bases and J by 6 bases, with 6 bases between the two germline ends. CDR3 length: 13 residues. The CDR3 protein is CASSLAGANEQFF. CDR3 nucleotides: TGTGCCAGCAGCTTAGCGGGAGCCAATGAGCAGTTCTTC.

This clonotype was picked up many times. This chain joins TRBV29-1 and TRBJ2-3; D possibly corresponds to TRBD1 (6 bases). Germline CDR1 reads SQVTM; CDR2 reads ANQGSEA. V was cut by 5 bases and J by 0 bases, with 9 bases left in between. The CDR3 extends over 13 amino acids. CDR3 in DNA: TGCAGCGTTTTTGGGGGCAGCACAGATACGCAGTATTTT. Amino acid sequence: CSVFGGSTDTQYF.

The chain joins TRBV7-2 to TRBJ1-5; D unresolved. The V and J ends lost 1 base and 5 bases respectively, with 12 bases between them. This CDR3 has 15 residues. Germline V gene sequence: CDR1 SGHTA, CDR2 FQGNSA. The CDR3 loop is CASSLGGSNHQPQHF. The CDR3 DNA reads as TGTGCCAGCAGCTTAGGTGGATCGAATCATCAGCCCCAGCATTTT.

In regard to this clonotype: The junction does not match germline at one end; this may be a read error. V gene TRBV9 combines with J gene TRBJ2-7; TRBD2 agrees at 9 bases. The CDR3 is 14 residues long. Germline V lookup: CDR1 SGDLS, CDR2 YYNGEE. In nucleotides, the CDR3 is TGTGCCAGCAGGGTAGCGGGAGAAGACTACGAGCAGTACTTC. Its translation is CASRVAGEDYEQYF.

Comments on this clonotype: The junction shows a germline mismatch at one end, possibly a read error. The chain uses TRBV12-3 or TRBV12-4 and TRBJ2-4, with D perhaps TRBD1 (6 bases). The CDR3 consists of 16 residues. The CDR3: CARSPPTGLVKNIQYF. DNA for the CDR3: TGTGCCCGCAGCCCCCCAACAGGGTTGGTCAAAAACATTCAGTACTTC.